This T cell receptor beta chain was observed in a study of early T cells in non-severe SARS-CoV-2 infection. Study context: From unsorted whole blood, bulk RNA was sequenced, and the chains remained unpaired.

Overall study results and limits: There was a bias toward anti-spike CD8 responses in VDJdb matching, which missed private and CD4 specificities.

Unique molecular identifiers were attached to individual cDNA molecules. TCRdb re-analysed the 5' RACE reads in MiXCR, keeping a single row per CDR3 protein. The sample has around 55,000 distinct CDR3 sequences; around 13% are singletons. In its sample, this clonotype was seen many times. Its antigen is undetermined. The CDR3 sequence is 13 residues long. Germline-derived CDR1 and CDR2 are DFQATT and SNEGSKA (reference sequence). Trimming stripped 6 bases from V and 5 bases from J, with 17 bases between. The rearrangement links TRBV20-1 to TRBJ2-7; possibly TRBD1 or TRBD2 for D (5 bases each). This TCR came from an adult who was a healthcare worker with PCR-confirmed SARS-CoV-2 infection or an uninfected control (not recorded which). Sequencing used whole blood. The CDR3 is CSAVRDRGHEQYF. The CDR3 region has the DNA TGCAGTGCAGTCAGGGACCGGGGCCACGAGCAGTACTTC.